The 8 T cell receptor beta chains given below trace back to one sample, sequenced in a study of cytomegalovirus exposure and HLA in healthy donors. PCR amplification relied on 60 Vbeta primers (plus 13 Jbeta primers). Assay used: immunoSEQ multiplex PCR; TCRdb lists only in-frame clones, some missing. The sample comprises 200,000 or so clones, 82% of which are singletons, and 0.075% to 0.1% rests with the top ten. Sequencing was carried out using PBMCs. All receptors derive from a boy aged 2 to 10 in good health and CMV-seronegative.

The CDR3 nucleotides read TGCGCCAGCAGCCAACCCGGGACAGGGGACTACGAGCAGTACTTC. Protein product: CASSQPGTGDYEQYF. J is TRBJ2-7 and V is TRBV4-1, with 10 bases fitting TRBD1. The CDR3 has 15 residues. Germline V gives CDR1 MGHRA, CDR2 YSYEKL. The junction had 4 bases not matched to a gene; V was cut back by 2 bases and J by 3 bases.

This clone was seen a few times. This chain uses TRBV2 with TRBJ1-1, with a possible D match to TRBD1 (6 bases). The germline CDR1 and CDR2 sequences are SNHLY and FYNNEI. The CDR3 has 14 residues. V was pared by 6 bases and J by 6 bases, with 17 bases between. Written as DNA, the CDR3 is TGTGCCAGCAGGGGAGTGAGGACAGACGCTGAAGCTTTCTTT. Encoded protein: CASRGVRTDAEAFF.

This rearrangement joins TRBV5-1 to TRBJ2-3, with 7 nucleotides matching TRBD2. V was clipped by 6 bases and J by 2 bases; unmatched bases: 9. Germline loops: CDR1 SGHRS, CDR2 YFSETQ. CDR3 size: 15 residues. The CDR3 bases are TGCGCCAGCACCTCCGGGGACTATAACACAGATACGCAGTATTTT. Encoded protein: CASTSGDYNTDTQYF.

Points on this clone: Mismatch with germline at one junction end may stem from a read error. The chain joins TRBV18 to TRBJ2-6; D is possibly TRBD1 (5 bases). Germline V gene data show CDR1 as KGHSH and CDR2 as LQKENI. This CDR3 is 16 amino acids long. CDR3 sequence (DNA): TGTGCCAGCTCACCCCTCGAGAACTCTGGGGCCAACGGCCTGACTTTC. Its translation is CASSPLENSGANGLTF.

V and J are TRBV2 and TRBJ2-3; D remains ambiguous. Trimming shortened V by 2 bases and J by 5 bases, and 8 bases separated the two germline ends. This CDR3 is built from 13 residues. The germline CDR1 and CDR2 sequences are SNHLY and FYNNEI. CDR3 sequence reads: CASSETVKDTQYF. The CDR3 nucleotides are TGTGCCAGCAGTGAAACAGTTAAAGATACGCAGTATTTT.

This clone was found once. DNA of the CDR3: TGTGCCACCAGCAGCCCGGGACAGGGCCACACTGAAGCTTTCTTT. It is translated as CATSSPGQGHTEAFF. The gene calls are TRBV15 and TRBJ1-1; TRBD1 aligns across 9 bases. The CDR3 totals 15 residues. Germline lookup yields CDR1 LNHNV and CDR2 YYDKDF (reference sequence). Losses at the gene ends were 3 bases for V and 3 bases for J; bases not matched to a gene: 5.

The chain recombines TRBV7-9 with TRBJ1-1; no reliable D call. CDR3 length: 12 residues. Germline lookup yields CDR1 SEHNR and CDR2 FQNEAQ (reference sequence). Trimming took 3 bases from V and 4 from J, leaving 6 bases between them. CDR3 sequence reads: CASSLTRTEAFF. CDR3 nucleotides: TGTGCCAGCAGCTTGACACGCACTGAAGCTTTCTTT.

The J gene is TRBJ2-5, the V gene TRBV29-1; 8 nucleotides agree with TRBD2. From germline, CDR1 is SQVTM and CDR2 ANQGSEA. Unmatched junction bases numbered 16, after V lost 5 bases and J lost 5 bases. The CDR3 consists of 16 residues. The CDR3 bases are TGCAGCGTTCCCAACCGGGGGGGGCGAGTCTTCGAGACCCAGTACTTC. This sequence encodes CSVPNRGGRVFETQYF.